One sample yielded the 19 T cell receptor beta chains listed below, sequenced in a study of CD8 T cells in Susac syndrome. Reverse transcription used about 0.45 to 1 ug RNA and random hexamers. TCRdb analysed the immunoSEQ multiplex PCR reads with MiXCR anew, one entry per CDR3 protein. The sample lists about 200,000 distinct CDR3 sequences, about 95% occurring once. Sample: CD4+ T cells from PBMCs. The source is a human donor in good health.

This clonotype was seen only a few times. The chain is built from TRBV7-2 and TRBJ2-1; D is undetermined. The germline CDR1 and CDR2 sequences are SGHTA and FQGNSA. The ends were cut back, 3 bases at V and 0 bases at J, with 9 bases in the middle. The CDR3 covers 15 residues. For the CDR3, the DNA is TGTGCCAGCAGCTTTCAGGTGAACTCCTACAATGAGCAGTTCTTC. Its translation is CASSFQVNSYNEQFF.

The rearrangement uses TRBV30 and TRBJ2-5, with no clear D. V dropped 4 bases and J dropped 2 bases, with 17 bases sitting between them. This CDR3 comprises 15 residues. Germline CDR1 and CDR2: GTSNPN and SVGIG (reference sequence). CDR3 coding DNA: TGTGCCTGGACCGTTCCAAGGGATCAACAAGAGACCCAGTACTTC. Translating it yields CAWTVPRDQQETQYF.

The V and J genes are TRBV3-1 and TRBJ1-2, with TRBD1 matching over 9 bases. The V segment lost 5 bases and the J segment 7 bases; nucleotides outside the gene matches: 11. The germline V gene encodes CDR1 LGHDT and CDR2 YNNKEL (reference sequence). The CDR3 covers 15 residues. The CDR3 DNA reads as TGTGCCAGCAGCGAAACCGGGACAGGGTACTCTGGCTACACCTTC. This codes for CASSETGTGYSGYTF.

The chain couples TRBV3-1 to TRBJ2-1; 13 bases line up with TRBD2. Looked up from germline, CDR1 is LGHDT and CDR2 is YNNKEL (reference sequence). This CDR3 comprises 15 residues. The V gene end was trimmed by 3 bases and the J gene end by 9 bases; junction bases not matched to a gene: 5. Here the CDR3 DNA reads TGTGCCAGCAGCCAGAGGACTAGCGGGGGAGGTGAGCAGTTCTTC. Its protein is CASSQRTSGGGEQFF.

This clonotype was recorded only once. V is TRBV12-5 and J is TRBJ2-7; D gene ambiguous. The CDR3 loop spans 14 amino acids. In germline, CDR1 is LGHNT, CDR2 FRNRAP. V lost 7 bases to trimming and J lost 1 base, with 14 bases between them. In DNA form, the CDR3 reads TGTGCTAGTGCCTGGAGTTCGTCTTCCTACGAGCAGTACGTC. Translated: CASAWSSSSYEQYV.

The chain is built from TRBV28 and TRBJ2-7; D remains ambiguous. The CDR3 contains 17 residues. The V end was cut by 3 bases, the J end by 2 bases, with 20 bases between. The germline V gene encodes CDR1 MDHEN and CDR2 SYDVKM. In DNA form, the CDR3 reads TGTGCCAGCAGTTTGAGGCGTTGGGGTACACTGCCCTACGAGCAGTACGTC. This gives the protein CASSLRRWGTLPYEQYV.

This clonotype appeared a single time. V usage is TRBV6-2 or TRBV6-3 and J usage is TRBJ1-1; a possible D gene is TRBD1 (6 bases). CDR3 length: 16 residues. The ends were cut back, 4 bases at V and 4 bases at J, with 19 bases in the middle. CDR1 MNHEY and CDR2 SVGEGT come from the germline V gene. DNA for the CDR3: TGTGCCAGCAGTTCCCGGCCTCTTCGAGGGGGCACTGAAGCTTTCTTT. It encodes CASSSRPLRGGTEAFF.

The chain recombines TRBV5-1 with TRBJ1-1; D ambiguous. This CDR3 spans 12 amino acids. Deletions cut 0 bases from V and 11 bases from J, with 11 bases between. From germline, CDR1 is SGHRS and CDR2 YFSETQ. CDR3 residues: CASSLVGVNAFF. CDR3 DNA sequence: TGCGCCAGCAGCTTGGTCGGGGTCAATGCTTTCTTT. Supplemented by reference TRBV5-1 and TRBJ1-1, the full variable domain reads KAGVTQTPRYLIKTRGQQVTLSCSPISGHRSVSWYQQTPGQGLQFLFEYFSETQRNKGNFPGRFSGRQFSNSRSEMNVSTLELGDSALYLCASSLVGVNAFFGQGTRLTVV.

This chain links TRBV14 with TRBJ2-1; possibly TRBD2 for D (6 bases). Germline CDR1 reads SGHDN; CDR2 reads FVKESK. The CDR3 consists of 16 residues. The V gene lost 0 bases and the J gene lost 3 bases, with 12 bases spanning the gap. The CDR3 nucleotides are TGTGCCAGCAGCCAAGATCTACTAGCTGGCTACAATGAGCAGTTCTTC. Translation gives CASSQDLLAGYNEQFF.

This clonotype has a single count. This chain joins TRBV11-2 and TRBJ2-1; 7 bases align to TRBD2. Unmatched junction bases numbered 7, after V lost 0 bases and J lost 8 bases. Germline CDR1 and CDR2: SGHAT and FQNNGV. The CDR3 runs 15 residues. CDR3 coding DNA: TGTGCCAGCAGCTTAGATCTAGCGGCCCCGGATGAGCAGTTCTTC. It codes for CASSLDLAAPDEQFF. The variable domain in full, with the rest retrieved from reference TRBV11-2 and TRBJ2-1, is EAGVAQSPRYKIIEKRQSVAFWCNPISGHATLYWYQQILGQGPKLLIQFQNNGVVDDSQLPKDRFSAERLKGVDSTLKIQPAKLEDSAVYLCASSLDLAAPDEQFFGPGTRLTVL.

This clonotype was seen only a few times. The CDR3 region has the DNA TGTGCCAGCAGTTTGCAGGGAATGAACACTGAAGCTTTCTTT. Its protein product is CASSLQGMNTEAFF. V gene TRBV27 combines with J gene TRBJ1-1; tentative D call: TRBD1 (5 bases). Germline V gene lookup returns CDR1 MNHEY and CDR2 SMNVEV (reference sequence). There are 14 residues in the CDR3. Trimming shortened V by 3 bases and J by 0 bases, and 8 bases separated the two germline ends.

This chain links TRBV2 with TRBJ1-2; 10 nucleotides agree with TRBD1. This CDR3 comprises 14 residues. Germline V gene lookup returns CDR1 SNHLY and CDR2 FYNNEI. The V and J ends lost 6 bases and 4 bases, in that order; junction bases with no gene match: 5. The CDR3 coding sequence is TGTGCCAGCAGGGGGGGACAGGGGAGCTATGGCTACACCTTC. Protein sequence: CASRGGQGSYGYTF.

The chain joins TRBV7-2 to TRBJ2-3; no definite D call. The CDR3 length is 16 residues. V was cut by 1 base and J by 2 bases, with 13 bases left in between. Germline V gene data show CDR1 as SGHTA and CDR2 as FQGNSA. The CDR3 region is CASSLVGTGPTDTQYF. CDR3 bases: TGTGCCAGCAGCTTAGTAGGTACCGGCCCCACAGATACGCAGTATTTT.

The rearrangement links TRBV11-2 to TRBJ2-3; 7 nucleotides align to TRBD2. Looked up from germline, CDR1 is SGHAT and CDR2 is FQNNGV. Trimming removed 6 bases from V and 5 bases from J; junction bases left unmatched: 8. This CDR3 spans 14 amino acids. CDR3 nucleotide sequence: TGTGCCAGCAGTCAAGGGCCTAGCGGAGATACGCAGTATTTT. Amino acid sequence: CASSQGPSGDTQYF.

V and J are TRBV29-1 and TRBJ2-3, with a weak D call TRBD2 (5 bases). Germline V lookup: CDR1 SQVTM, CDR2 ANQGSEA. This CDR3 is built from 16 residues. V was pared by 2 bases and J by 1 base, with 16 bases between. Here the CDR3 reads CSVESPLGSGTDTQYF. Here the CDR3 DNA reads TGCAGCGTTGAAAGCCCACTAGGAAGCGGCACAGATACGCAGTATTTT.

This chain joins TRBV15 and TRBJ2-7, with TRBD1 matching over 9 bases. This CDR3 has 16 residues. Trimming removed 6 bases from V and 1 base from J; junction bases left unmatched: 10. Germline values: CDR1 LNHNV, CDR2 YYDKDF (reference sequence). DNA of the CDR3: TGTGCCACCAGATCGTCCGGGACAGGGATTTCCTACGAGCAGTACTTC. Translating it yields CATRSSGTGISYEQYF.

The chain links TRBV9 to TRBJ2-4; D call uncertain. The V and J ends lost 5 bases and 0 bases respectively, with 15 bases between them. Germline values: CDR1 SGDLS, CDR2 YYNGEE. The CDR3 has 16 amino acids. The chain's CDR3 is CASSGKDTEAKNIQYF. CDR3 coding DNA: TGTGCCAGCAGTGGCAAAGACACCGAAGCCAAAAACATTCAGTACTTC.

V gene TRBV10-3 combines with J gene TRBJ2-3; D ambiguous. The germline V gene encodes CDR1 ENHRY and CDR2 SYGVKD. The CDR3 length is 11 residues. Trimming left V 2 bases short and J 5 bases short, with 2 bases between. CDR3 loop: CAISEGDTQYF. The CDR3 DNA reads as TGTGCCATCAGTGAGGGAGATACGCAGTATTTT.

This rearrangement joins TRBV15 to TRBJ2-2, with TRBD2 identical over 9 bases. The germline CDR1 and CDR2 sequences are LNHNV and YYDKDF (reference sequence). The CDR3 sequence is 16 residues long. J lost 4 bases, V lost 0 bases, and 3 bases had no gene match. CDR3 nucleotides: TGTGCCACCAGCAGAGATCTTAGCGGGAGCACCGGGGAGCTGTTTTTT. Amino acid sequence: CATSRDLSGSTGELFF.